This T cell receptor (beta chain) derives from a study of blood T cell repertoires in COVID-19. Across the whole study: The origin of the acute and convalescent COVID-19 samples was the United States, Italy and Spain. T cells, B-cell-depleted T cells, or PBMCs provided the cDNA or gDNA that served as material.

Original methodology: From reference gene primer amplification, estimates of nucleated cell counts were derived. Method: immunoSEQ multiplex PCR; TCRdb's copy keeps in-frame clones and lacks some. V and J calls plus clone size are reproduced from that table; the DNA served to infer D and trimming. This table holds about 200,000 clones, approximately 84% found once. Germline V CDR1 and CDR2: GTSNPN, SVGIG (reference sequence). The V end was cut by 6 bases, the J end by 3 bases, with 15 bases between. CDR3 length: 14 residues. V and J are TRBV30 and TRBJ1-3; D gene ambiguous. The TCR sequence derives from a human donor with acute or convalescent COVID-19. The donor label of this sample is uncertain. The sample was peripheral blood. Here the CDR3 DNA reads TGTGCCTGTCCCCGACCCGGCGGTGGAAACACCATATATTTT. Protein sequence: CACPRPGGGNTIYF.